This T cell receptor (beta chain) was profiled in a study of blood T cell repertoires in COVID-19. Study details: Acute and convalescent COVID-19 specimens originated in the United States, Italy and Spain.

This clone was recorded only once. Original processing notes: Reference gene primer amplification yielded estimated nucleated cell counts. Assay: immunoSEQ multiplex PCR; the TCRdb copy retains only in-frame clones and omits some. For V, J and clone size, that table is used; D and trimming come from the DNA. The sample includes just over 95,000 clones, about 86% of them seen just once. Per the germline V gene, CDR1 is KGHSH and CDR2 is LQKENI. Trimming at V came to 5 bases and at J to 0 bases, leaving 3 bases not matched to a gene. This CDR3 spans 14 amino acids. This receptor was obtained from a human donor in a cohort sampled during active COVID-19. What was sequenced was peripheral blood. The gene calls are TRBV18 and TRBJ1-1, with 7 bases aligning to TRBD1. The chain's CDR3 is CASSSTGMNTEAFF. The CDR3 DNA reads TGTGCCAGCTCATCGACAGGGATGAACACTGAAGCTTTCTTT.